Sequencing of this T cell receptor (beta chain) was carried out in a study of technical replicates of blood from a few donors. Some clones are missing from TCRdb's copy, which holds only in-frame ones; the method was immunoSEQ multiplex PCR. This sample carries roughly 76,000 clones, 85% to 95% of them seen once, and the ten largest clones take around 0.37%. Specimen: T cells isolated from PBMCs. The clonotype comes from a human donor in good health.

The CDR3 here is CAWSLSGGHGYTF. CDR3 sequence (DNA): TGTGCCTGGAGTTTATCAGGGGGCCATGGCTACACCTTC. V gene TRBV30 combines with J gene TRBJ1-2, with 8 bases that match TRBD1. The CDR3 runs 13 residues. The J segment lost 6 bases and the V segment lost 2 bases, leaving 5 bases of the junction unmatched. CDR1 and CDR2 from the germline V gene are GTSNPN and SVGIG (reference sequence).